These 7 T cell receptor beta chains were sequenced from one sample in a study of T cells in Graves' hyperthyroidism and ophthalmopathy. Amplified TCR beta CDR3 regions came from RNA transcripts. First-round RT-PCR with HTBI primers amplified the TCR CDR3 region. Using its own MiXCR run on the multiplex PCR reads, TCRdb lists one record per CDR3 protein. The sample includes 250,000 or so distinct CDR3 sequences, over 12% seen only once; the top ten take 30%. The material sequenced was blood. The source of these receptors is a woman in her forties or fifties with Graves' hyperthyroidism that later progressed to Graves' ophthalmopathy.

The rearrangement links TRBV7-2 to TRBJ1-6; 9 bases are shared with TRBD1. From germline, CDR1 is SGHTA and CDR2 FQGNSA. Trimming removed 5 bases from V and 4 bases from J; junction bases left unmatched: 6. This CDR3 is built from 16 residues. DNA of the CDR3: TGTGCCAGCAGCCCCAGGACAGGGGCGTATAATTCACCCCTCCACTTT. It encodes CASSPRTGAYNSPLHF.

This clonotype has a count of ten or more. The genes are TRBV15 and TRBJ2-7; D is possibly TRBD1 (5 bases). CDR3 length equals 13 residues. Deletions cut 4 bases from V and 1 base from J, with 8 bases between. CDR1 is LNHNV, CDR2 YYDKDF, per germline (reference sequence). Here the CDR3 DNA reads TGTGCCACCAGCAAAGACAGTTCCTACGAGCAGTACTTC. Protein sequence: CATSKDSSYEQYF. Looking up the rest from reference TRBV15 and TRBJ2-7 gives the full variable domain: DAMVIQNPRYQVTQFGKPVTLSCSQTLNHNVMYWYQQKSSQAPKLLFHYYDKDFNNEADTPDNFQSRRPNTSFCFLDIRSPGLGDTAMYLCATSKDSSYEQYFGPGTRLTVT.

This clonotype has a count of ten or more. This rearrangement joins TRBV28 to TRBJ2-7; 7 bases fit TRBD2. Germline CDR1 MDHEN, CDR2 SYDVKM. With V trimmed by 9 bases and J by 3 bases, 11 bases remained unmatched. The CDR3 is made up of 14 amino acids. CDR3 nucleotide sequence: TGTGCCAGTACAACGGGGGGAGGGGTCTACGAGCAGTACTTC. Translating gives CASTTGGGVYEQYF.

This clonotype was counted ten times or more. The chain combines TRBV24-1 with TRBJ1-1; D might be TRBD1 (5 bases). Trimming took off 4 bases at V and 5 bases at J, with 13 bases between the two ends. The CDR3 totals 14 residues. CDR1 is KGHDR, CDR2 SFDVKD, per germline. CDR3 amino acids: CATSENGGTTEAFF. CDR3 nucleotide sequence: TGTGCCACCAGTGAGAACGGGGGAACGACTGAAGCTTTCTTT.

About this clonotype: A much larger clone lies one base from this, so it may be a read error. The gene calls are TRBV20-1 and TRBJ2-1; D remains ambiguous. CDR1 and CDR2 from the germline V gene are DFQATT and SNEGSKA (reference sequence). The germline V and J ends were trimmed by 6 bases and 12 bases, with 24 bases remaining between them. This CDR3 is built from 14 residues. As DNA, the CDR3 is TGCAGTGCGCCCTCCAGTCTAGGGATTCTTGGGCAGTTCTTC. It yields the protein CSAPSSLGILGQFF.

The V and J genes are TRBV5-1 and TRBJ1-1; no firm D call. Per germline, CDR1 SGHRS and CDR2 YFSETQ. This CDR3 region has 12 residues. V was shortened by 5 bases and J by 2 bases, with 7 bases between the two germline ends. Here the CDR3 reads CASRSANTEAFF. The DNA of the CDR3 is TGCGCCAGCAGATCGGCTAACACTGAAGCTTTCTTT.

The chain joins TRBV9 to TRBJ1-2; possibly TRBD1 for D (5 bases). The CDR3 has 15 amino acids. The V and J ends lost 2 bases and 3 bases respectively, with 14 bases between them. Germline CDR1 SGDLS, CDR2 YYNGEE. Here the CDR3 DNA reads TGTGCCAGCAGCGTTGGGGGGACCGGCGACTATGGCTACACCTTC. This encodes CASSVGGTGDYGYTF.